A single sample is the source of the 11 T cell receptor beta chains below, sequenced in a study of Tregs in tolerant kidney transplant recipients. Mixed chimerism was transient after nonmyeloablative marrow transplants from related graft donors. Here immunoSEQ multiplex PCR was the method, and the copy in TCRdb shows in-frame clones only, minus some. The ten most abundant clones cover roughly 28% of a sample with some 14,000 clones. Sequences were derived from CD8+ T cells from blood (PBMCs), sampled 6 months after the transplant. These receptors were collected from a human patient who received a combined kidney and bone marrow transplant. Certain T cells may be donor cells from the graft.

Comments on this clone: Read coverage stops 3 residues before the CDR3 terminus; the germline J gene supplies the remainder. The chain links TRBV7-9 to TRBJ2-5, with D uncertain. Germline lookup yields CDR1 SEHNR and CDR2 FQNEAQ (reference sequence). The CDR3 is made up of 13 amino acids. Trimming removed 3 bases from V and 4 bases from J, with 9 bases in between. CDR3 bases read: TGTGCCAGCAGCTTTGATGTCGGAGAGACC. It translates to CASSFDVGET. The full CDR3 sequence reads CASSFDVGETQYF.

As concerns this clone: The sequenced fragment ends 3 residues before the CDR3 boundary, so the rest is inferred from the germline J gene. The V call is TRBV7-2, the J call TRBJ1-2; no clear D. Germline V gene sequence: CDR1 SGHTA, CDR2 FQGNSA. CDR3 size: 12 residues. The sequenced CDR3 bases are TGTGCCAGCAGCTTCGGTCCCCTTGAC. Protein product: CASSFGPLD. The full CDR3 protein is CASSFGPLDYTF.

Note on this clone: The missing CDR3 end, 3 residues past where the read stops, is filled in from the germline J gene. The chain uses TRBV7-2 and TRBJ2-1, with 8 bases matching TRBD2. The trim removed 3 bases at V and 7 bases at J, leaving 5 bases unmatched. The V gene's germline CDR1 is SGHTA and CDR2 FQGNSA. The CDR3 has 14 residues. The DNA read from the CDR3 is TGTGCCAGCAGCTTGACTAGCGCGCAGAATGAG. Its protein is CASSLTSAQNE. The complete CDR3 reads CASSLTSAQNEQFF. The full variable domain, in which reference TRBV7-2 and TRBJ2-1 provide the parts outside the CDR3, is GAGVSQSPSNKVTEKGKDVELRCDPISGHTALYWYRQSLGQGLEFLIYFQGNSAPDKSGLPSDRFSAERTGGSVSTLTIQRTQQEDSAVYLCASSLTSAQNEQFFGPGTRLTVL.

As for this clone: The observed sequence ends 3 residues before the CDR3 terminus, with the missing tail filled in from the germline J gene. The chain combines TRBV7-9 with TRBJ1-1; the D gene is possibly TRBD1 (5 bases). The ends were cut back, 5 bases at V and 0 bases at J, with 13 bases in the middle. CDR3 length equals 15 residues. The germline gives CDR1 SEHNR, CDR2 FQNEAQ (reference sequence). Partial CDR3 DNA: TGTGCCAGCAGCGAAGTCCCAGGGCTGAACACTGAA. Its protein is CASSEVPGLNTE. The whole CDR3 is CASSEVPGLNTEAFF.

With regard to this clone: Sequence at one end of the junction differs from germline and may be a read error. Here the CDR3 reads CVSSYGTGGNQPQHF. The sequenced part of the CDR3 DNA is TGTGTCAGTAGTTACGGGACAGGGGGTAATCAGCCC. The chain couples TRBV19 to TRBJ1-5, with 11 bases aligning to TRBD1. The read is 3 residues too short to cover the CDR3 end, so that end is filled in from the germline J gene. Germline V CDR1 and CDR2: LNHDA, SQIVND (reference sequence). The CDR3 has 15 amino acids.

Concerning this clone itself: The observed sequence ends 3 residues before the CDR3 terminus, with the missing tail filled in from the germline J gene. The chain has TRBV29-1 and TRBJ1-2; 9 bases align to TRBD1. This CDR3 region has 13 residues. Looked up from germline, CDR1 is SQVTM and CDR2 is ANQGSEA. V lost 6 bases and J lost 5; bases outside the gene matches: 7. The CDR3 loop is CSVPGQGKYGYTF. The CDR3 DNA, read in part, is TGCAGCGTCCCGGGACAGGGAAAATATGGC.

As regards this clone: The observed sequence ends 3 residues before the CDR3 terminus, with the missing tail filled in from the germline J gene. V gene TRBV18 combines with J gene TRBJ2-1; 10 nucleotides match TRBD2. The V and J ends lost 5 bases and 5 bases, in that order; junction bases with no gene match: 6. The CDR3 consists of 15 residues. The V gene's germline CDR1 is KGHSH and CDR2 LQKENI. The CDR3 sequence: CASSTSGAENNEQFF. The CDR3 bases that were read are TGTGCCAGCTCAACTAGCGGGGCTGAAAACAATGAG.

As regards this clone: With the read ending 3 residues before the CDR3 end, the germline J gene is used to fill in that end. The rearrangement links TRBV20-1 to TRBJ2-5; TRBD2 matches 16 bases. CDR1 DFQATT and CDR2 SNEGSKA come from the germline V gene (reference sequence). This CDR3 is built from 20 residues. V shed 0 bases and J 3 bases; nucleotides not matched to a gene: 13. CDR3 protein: CSARDQGLGLAGGPKETQYF. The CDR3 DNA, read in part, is TGCAGTGCTAGAGACCAAGGATTGGGACTAGCGGGGGGGCCAAAAGAGACC.

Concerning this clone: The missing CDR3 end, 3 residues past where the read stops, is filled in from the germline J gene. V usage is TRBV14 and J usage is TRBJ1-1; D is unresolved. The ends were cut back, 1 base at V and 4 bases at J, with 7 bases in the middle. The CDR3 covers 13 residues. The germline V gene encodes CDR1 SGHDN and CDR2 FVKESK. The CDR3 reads CASSQVLFTEAFF. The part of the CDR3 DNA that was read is TGTGCCAGCAGCCAAGTACTATTCACTGAA.

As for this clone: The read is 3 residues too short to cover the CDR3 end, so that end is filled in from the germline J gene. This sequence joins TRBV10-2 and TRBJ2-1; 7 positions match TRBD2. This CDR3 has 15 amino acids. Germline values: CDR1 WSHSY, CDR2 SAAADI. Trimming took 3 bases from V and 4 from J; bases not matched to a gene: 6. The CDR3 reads CASSEWGSGYNEQFF. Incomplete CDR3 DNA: TGCGCCAGCAGTGAATGGGGTAGCGGGTACAATGAG.

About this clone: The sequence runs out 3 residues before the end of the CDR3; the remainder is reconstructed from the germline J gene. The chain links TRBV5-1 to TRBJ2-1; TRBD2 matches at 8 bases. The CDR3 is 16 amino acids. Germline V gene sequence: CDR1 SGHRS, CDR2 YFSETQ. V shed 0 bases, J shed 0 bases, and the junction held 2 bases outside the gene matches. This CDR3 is CASSLAAGASYNEQFF. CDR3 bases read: TGCGCCAGCAGCTTGGCAGCGGGGGCCTCCTACAATGAG.